The 28 T cell receptor beta chains listed next were all sequenced from one sample in a study of beta chain features in type 1 diabetes. Study-wide results and caveats: Type 1 diabetes patients had moderately but significantly shorter TCRB CDR3s in all four CD4+ subsets.

These receptors are not linked to any known antigen. Expressed TCRB transcripts were sequenced because the isolated RNA had all been reverse transcribed beforehand. Some clones are missing from TCRdb's copy, which holds only in-frame ones; the method was immunoSEQ multiplex PCR. The table records about 160,000 clones, around 10% of them present only once. The specimen was central memory CD4+ T cells from blood. All receptors derive from a man aged 25-45 years with type 1 diabetes.

This clone was counted a few times. This sequence joins TRBV7-2 and TRBJ1-4; D call uncertain. The CDR3 contains 15 residues. In germline, CDR1 is SGHTA, CDR2 FQGNSA. The V and J ends lost 6 bases and 0 bases respectively, with 11 bases between them. The CDR3 DNA is TGTGCCAGCAGAAACAGTTTTGCAACTAATGAAAAACTGTTTTTT. It translates to CASRNSFATNEKLFF.

The chain couples TRBV28 to TRBJ1-5, with a possible D match to TRBD1 (6 bases). The V and J ends lost 5 bases and 3 bases respectively, with 11 bases between them. The length of the CDR3 is 14 residues. The germline CDR1 and CDR2 sequences are MDHEN and SYDVKM. The CDR3 DNA is TGTGCCAGCAGTAAGGGACAAGTCAATCAGCCCCAGCATTTT. It encodes CASSKGQVNQPQHF.

This clone was seen a few times. The rearrangement joins TRBV6-4 to TRBJ2-1, with TRBD1 identical over 7 bases. With 5 bases clipped from V and 2 bases from J, the junction kept 6 bases outside the gene matches. The CDR3 length is 15 residues. CDR1 MRHNA and CDR2 SNTAGT come from the germline V gene. The CDR3 nucleotides read TGTGCCAGCAGTCCCCAGGGGGATCCCTACAATGAGCAGTTCTTC. This encodes CASSPQGDPYNEQFF.

The chain couples TRBV7-3 to TRBJ2-1, with D uncertain. The CDR3 length is 11 residues. V dropped 6 bases and J dropped 9 bases, with 9 bases sitting between them. CDR1 and CDR2 (germline): SGHTA, FQGTGA. In nucleotides, the CDR3 is TGTGCCAGCAGTTACGGTAGTGAGCAGTTCTTC. Its protein is CASSYGSEQFF.

The V gene is TRBV5-1, the J gene TRBJ2-1, with D perhaps matching TRBD2 (6 bases). The ends were cut back, 0 bases at V and 5 bases at J, with 15 bases in the middle. The length of the CDR3 is 16 residues. Looked up from germline, CDR1 is SGHRS and CDR2 is YFSETQ. The CDR3 sequence is CASSLAGTPKNNEQFF. The CDR3 nucleotides read TGCGCCAGCAGCTTGGCCGGGACTCCTAAAAACAATGAGCAGTTCTTC.

This clone appeared a few times. The V and J genes are TRBV11-2 and TRBJ2-1; the D gene is possibly TRBD1 (6 bases). Germline loops: CDR1 SGHAT, CDR2 FQNNGV. Trimming removed 1 base at V and 7 bases at J, with 8 bases between. This CDR3 region has 13 residues. DNA for the CDR3: TGTGCCAGCAGCTTAGCCCAGGGGAATGAGCAGTTCTTC. Amino acid sequence: CASSLAQGNEQFF. The complete variable domain, with remaining parts taken from reference TRBV11-2 and TRBJ2-1, reads EAGVAQSPRYKIIEKRQSVAFWCNPISGHATLYWYQQILGQGPKLLIQFQNNGVVDDSQLPKDRFSAERLKGVDSTLKIQPAKLEDSAVYLCASSLAQGNEQFFGPGTRLTVL.

This chain links TRBV9 with TRBJ1-5; D is unresolved. Trimming cost V 1 base and J 5 bases, with 7 bases left between them. The CDR3 is 13 amino acids. Germline V gives CDR1 SGDLS, CDR2 YYNGEE. CDR3 nucleotide sequence: TGTGCCAGCAGCGTACGAGGAGATCAGCCCCAGCATTTT. Amino acids: CASSVRGDQPQHF. Based on the CDR3 plus reference TRBV9 and TRBJ1-5, the full variable domain is DSGVTQTPKHLITATGQRVTLRCSPRSGDLSVYWYQQSLDQGLQFLIQYYNGEERAKGNILERFSAQQFPDLHSELNLSSLELGDSALYFCASSVRGDQPQHFGDGTRLSIL.

This clone came up once. DNA for the CDR3: TGTGCCAGCAGCACCCCTAGTTTTGGTGAGCAGTTCTTC. Translating it yields CASSTPSFGEQFF. The rearrangement links TRBV9 to TRBJ2-1; no clear D gene. This CDR3 is built from 13 residues. Trimming shortened V by 4 bases and J by 9 bases, and 14 bases separated the two germline ends. Per germline, CDR1 SGDLS and CDR2 YYNGEE.

V is TRBV5-4 and J is TRBJ2-7; TRBD2 aligns across 11 bases. V lost 4 bases to trimming and J lost 7 bases; unmatched junction nucleotides: 10. This CDR3 is 15 amino acids long. Germline V gene data show CDR1 as SGHNT and CDR2 as YYREEE (reference sequence). In DNA form, the CDR3 reads TGTGCCAGCAGCCCCGGGGGGGCTAGCGGGAGGGAGCAGTACTTC. This sequence encodes CASSPGGASGREQYF.

In this sample, this clone turned up a few times. The chain recombines TRBV28 with TRBJ1-1; unclear D gene. This CDR3 has 13 residues. With 6 bases removed from V and 4 bases from J, the gap between germline ends came to 12 bases. The germline CDR1 and CDR2 sequences are MDHEN and SYDVKM. The CDR3 sequence is CASSRRGGTEAFF. In nucleotides, the CDR3 is TGTGCCAGCAGCCGGCGGGGAGGCACTGAAGCTTTCTTT.

The rearrangement links TRBV14 to TRBJ2-5, with TRBD1 as a possible D gene (7 bases). CDR3 length equals 15 residues. The V end lost 4 bases, the J end lost 5 bases, and 17 bases lay between the germline ends. Germline-derived CDR1 and CDR2 are SGHDN and FVKESK. CDR3 loop: CASSRSLTGRETQYF. The CDR3 DNA is TGTGCCAGCAGCCGGTCCCTGACAGGGAGGGAGACCCAGTACTTC. Based on the CDR3 plus reference TRBV14 and TRBJ2-5, the full variable domain is EAGVTQFPSHSVIEKGQTVTLRCDPISGHDNLYWYRRVMGKEIKFLLHFVKESKQDESGMPNNRFLAERTGGTYSTLKVQPAELEDSGVYFCASSRSLTGRETQYFGPGTRLLVL.

A word on this clone: The sample contains more than one DNA sequence encoding this CDR3. The chain employs TRBV7-9 and TRBJ2-7, with D maybe TRBD1 (5 bases). Germline CDR1 SEHNR, CDR2 FQNEAQ (reference sequence). V gave up 2 bases and J gave up 4 bases, with 6 bases separating them. This CDR3 has 12 amino acids. The CDR3 sequence is CASSLQGYEQYF. The CDR3 nucleotides read TGTGCCAGCAGCTTACAGGGATACGAGCAGTACTTC.

J is TRBJ2-7 and V is TRBV28; D perhaps matches TRBD2 (5 bases). The V gene lost 6 bases and the J gene lost 0 bases, with 15 bases spanning the gap. CDR1 is MDHEN, CDR2 SYDVKM, per germline. The CDR3 contains 15 residues. DNA for the CDR3: TGTGCCAGCAGACCTCCGGGATCAGCCTCCTACGAGCAGTACTTC. Its protein product is CASRPPGSASYEQYF.

The table lists this clone with a few counts. CDR3 DNA: TGTGCCAGCTCTCCGCCGGGTACCCCAGATACGCAGTATTTT. The encoded protein is CASSPPGTPDTQYF. The chain employs TRBV18 and TRBJ2-3; unclear D gene. The CDR3 consists of 14 residues. Germline values: CDR1 KGHSH, CDR2 LQKENI. Trimming removed 6 bases from V and 4 bases from J, with 14 bases in between.

This clone was seen a few times. This chain connects TRBV13 to TRBJ2-5; 7 nucleotides align to TRBD2. Germline assignment: CDR1 PRHDT and CDR2 FYEKMQ (reference sequence). V lost 2 bases, J lost 4 bases, and 10 bases stayed unmatched. The CDR3 has 16 residues. The chain's CDR3 is CASSLLEAGDGETQYF. The CDR3 DNA sequence: TGTGCCAGCAGCTTACTAGAGGCGGGAGACGGAGAGACCCAGTACTTC.

The sample holds a few counts of this clone. The V call is TRBV19, the J call TRBJ2-7; TRBD2 agrees at 8 bases. V lost 7 bases and J lost 5; bases outside the gene matches: 10. Per the germline V gene, CDR1 is LNHDA and CDR2 is SQIVND (reference sequence). The CDR3 is 14 amino acids. CDR3 sequence reads: CASTAPGGSHEQYF. The CDR3 DNA sequence: TGTGCCAGTACGGCCCCGGGGGGGAGCCACGAGCAGTACTTC. Full variable domain (rest looked up from reference TRBV19 and TRBJ2-7): DGGITQSPKYLFRKEGQNVTLSCEQNLNHDAMYWYRQDPGQGLRLIYYSQIVNDFQKGDIAEGYSVSREKKESFPLTVTSAQKNPTAFYLCASTAPGGSHEQYFGPGTRLTVT.

The chain recombines TRBV2 with TRBJ2-3, with 9 bases fitting TRBD1. CDR3 length equals 15 residues. J was trimmed by 6 bases and V by 8 bases; bases with no gene match: 12. CDR1 SNHLY and CDR2 FYNNEI come from the germline V gene. Here the CDR3 reads CASLKNTGGFDTQYF. The CDR3 nucleotides read TGTGCCAGCCTCAAAAATACAGGGGGCTTTGATACGCAGTATTTT.

The V and J genes are TRBV11-2 and TRBJ2-1, with 7 nucleotides matching TRBD1. Germline lookup yields CDR1 SGHAT and CDR2 FQNNGV. CDR3 length equals 16 residues. The junction had 15 bases not matched to a gene; V was cut back by 3 bases and J by 10 bases. The CDR3 loop is CASSFLGQGVASEQFF. CDR3 in DNA: TGTGCCAGCAGCTTTCTCGGGCAGGGGGTCGCCAGCGAGCAGTTCTTC.

This clone was seen a few times. The chain carries TRBV7-2 and TRBJ2-5; 7 nucleotides line up with TRBD2. V lost 5 bases, J lost 7 bases, and 13 bases stayed unmatched. The CDR3 has 15 residues. Germline-derived CDR1 and CDR2 are SGHTA and FQGNSA. In DNA form, the CDR3 reads TGTGCCAGCAGCCCACCTTCTAGCGGATTGGGGACCCAGTACTTC. Translated, it gives CASSPPSSGLGTQYF.

The chain is built from TRBV20-1 and TRBJ2-1, with a tentative D call TRBD1 (5 bases). V was trimmed by 7 bases and J by 5 bases, leaving 9 bases between them. This CDR3 region has 11 residues. Germline loops: CDR1 DFQATT, CDR2 SNEGSKA (reference sequence). This chain's CDR3 is CSVGRDNEQFF. The CDR3 DNA reads as TGCAGTGTTGGCAGGGACAATGAGCAGTTCTTC.

This clone appeared a few times. CDR3 residues: CASSLFSGRGDEQFF. The CDR3 DNA sequence: TGTGCCAGCAGCTTGTTCAGCGGGAGGGGCGATGAGCAGTTCTTC. V usage is TRBV7-3 and J usage is TRBJ2-1; 10 nucleotides agree with TRBD2. J gave up 8 bases and V 3 bases, and 7 bases lay outside the gene matches. The CDR3 is 15 residues long. Germline assignment: CDR1 SGHTA and CDR2 FQGTGA.

The CDR3 sequence: CASSPGGAQETQYF. The DNA for the CDR3 is TGTGCCAGCAGTCCCGGGGGAGCTCAAGAGACCCAGTACTTC. The chain couples TRBV6-6 to TRBJ2-5; D may be TRBD2 (6 bases). Germline loops: CDR1 MNHNY, CDR2 SVGAGI (reference sequence). With 5 bases removed from V and 2 bases from J, the gap between germline ends came to 12 bases. There are 14 residues in the CDR3.

This clone was seen many times. The chain uses TRBV29-1 and TRBJ2-7; 9 nucleotides match TRBD2. V trimming: 6 bases; J trimming: 2 bases; junction bases outside the gene matches: 8. The CDR3 is 14 residues long. Germline loops: CDR1 SQVTM, CDR2 ANQGSEA. The CDR3 is CSVSATSGPYEQYF. As DNA, the CDR3 is TGCAGCGTGAGTGCGACTAGCGGACCCTACGAGCAGTACTTC.

The chain links TRBV28 to TRBJ2-4, with a tentative D call TRBD1 (5 bases). The germline gives CDR1 MDHEN, CDR2 SYDVKM. Trimming took off 6 bases at V and 0 bases at J, with 15 bases between the two ends. The CDR3 loop spans 16 amino acids. The CDR3 loop reads CASSQGFHLAKNIQYF. The CDR3 region has the DNA TGTGCCAGCAGCCAGGGATTCCACCTAGCCAAAAACATTCAGTACTTC.

As DNA, the CDR3 is TGTGCCAGCAGAACGACTAGCGGGATTGAAGAGCAGTACTTC. This sequence encodes CASRTTSGIEEQYF. The gene calls are TRBV7-2 and TRBJ2-7; 11 bases align to TRBD2. V lost 6 bases and J lost 7; bases outside the gene matches: 8. The CDR3 is 14 amino acids. Germline V gene data show CDR1 as SGHTA and CDR2 as FQGNSA.

This clone was observed a few times. V is TRBV7-9 and J is TRBJ1-5; TRBD1 matches at 9 bases. The CDR3 contains 15 residues. The V gene's germline CDR1 is SEHNR and CDR2 FQNEAQ (reference sequence). After removal of 5 bases from V and 4 bases from J, the junction contained 6 bases not matched to a gene. CDR3 nucleotides: TGTGCCAGCAGCCGGGGACAGGGTTCAAATCAGCCCCAGCATTTT. It encodes CASSRGQGSNQPQHF.

This clone has a handful of counts. The chain couples TRBV7-8 to TRBJ1-5; the D is unclear. The CDR3 is 13 amino acids. Germline V gene data show CDR1 as SGHVS and CDR2 as FQNEAQ. Between the trimmed V and J ends, which lost 1 base and 6 bases, there was a span of 7 bases. The CDR3 loop reads CASSLVESQPQHF. CDR3 nucleotides: TGTGCCAGCAGCTTAGTCGAGAGTCAGCCCCAGCATTTT.

This clone was found a few times. The chain carries TRBV29-1 and TRBJ1-2; TRBD1 matches 8 bases. Germline CDR1 SQVTM, CDR2 ANQGSEA. Trimming cost V 2 bases and J 8 bases; bases outside gene matches: 7. CDR3 length: 13 amino acids. CDR3 sequence (DNA): TGCAGCGTTGAAATCTGGACAGGGAACGGCTACACCTTC. Translating gives CSVEIWTGNGYTF.